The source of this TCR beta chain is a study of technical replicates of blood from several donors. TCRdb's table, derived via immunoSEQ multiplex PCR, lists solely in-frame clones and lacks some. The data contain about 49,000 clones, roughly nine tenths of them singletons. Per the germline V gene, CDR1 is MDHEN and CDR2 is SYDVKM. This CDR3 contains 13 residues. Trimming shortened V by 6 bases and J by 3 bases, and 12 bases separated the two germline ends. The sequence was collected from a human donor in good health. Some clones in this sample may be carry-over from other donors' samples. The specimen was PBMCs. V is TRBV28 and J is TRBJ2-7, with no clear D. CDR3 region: CASREADYYEQYF. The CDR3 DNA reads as TGTGCCAGCAGAGAGGCCGATTACTACGAGCAGTACTTC.